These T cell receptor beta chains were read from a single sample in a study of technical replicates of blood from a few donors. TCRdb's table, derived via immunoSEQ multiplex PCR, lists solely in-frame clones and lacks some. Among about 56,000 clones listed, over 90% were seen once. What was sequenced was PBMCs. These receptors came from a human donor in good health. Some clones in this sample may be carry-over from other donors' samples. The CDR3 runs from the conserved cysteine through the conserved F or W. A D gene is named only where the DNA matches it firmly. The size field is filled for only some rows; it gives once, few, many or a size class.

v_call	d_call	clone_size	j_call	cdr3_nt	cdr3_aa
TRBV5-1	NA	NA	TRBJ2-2	TGCGCCAGCAGCTCGGGACTGATCACCGGGGAGCTGTTTTTT	CASSSGLITGELFF
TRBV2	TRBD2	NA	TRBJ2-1	TGTGCCAGCAGGCGTCTAGCGGGAGGGGCGGGCGAGCAGTTCTTC	CASRRLAGGAGEQFF
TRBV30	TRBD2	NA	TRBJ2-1	TGTGCTTCCAGCGGGAGTGGCAATGAGCAGTTCTTC	CASSGSGNEQFF
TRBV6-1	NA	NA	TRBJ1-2	TGTGCCAGCAGTGAAGGGTTCGGGAGTCTGTATGGCTACACCTTC	CASSEGFGSLYGYTF
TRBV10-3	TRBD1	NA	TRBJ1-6	TGTGCCATCAGTGAGTCGGCGGACAGGAATTCACCCCTCCACTTT	CAISESADRNSPLHF
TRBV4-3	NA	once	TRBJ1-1	TGCGCCAGCAGCCAAGACACAGGCTTAAACACTGAAGCTTTCTTT	CASSQDTGLNTEAFF
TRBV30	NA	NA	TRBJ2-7	TGTGCCTGGAGTGTAGGAGGGGACGAGCAGTACTTC	CAWSVGGDEQYF
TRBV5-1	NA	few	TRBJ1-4	TGCGCCAGCAGCTCAGAGGGGGGGGCTAATGAAAAACTGTTTTTT	CASSSEGGANEKLFF
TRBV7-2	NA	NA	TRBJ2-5	TGTGCCAGCACCCAAAGGGGGGGGCGCTTAGAGACCCAGTACTTC	CASTQRGGRLETQYF
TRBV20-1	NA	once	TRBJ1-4	TGCAGTGCTTATAATGAAAAACTGTTTTTT	CSAYNEKLFF
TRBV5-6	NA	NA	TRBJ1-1	TGTGCCAGCAGCTTGGCCGGGGGTTCGAACACTGAAGCTTTCTTT	CASSLAGGSNTEAFF
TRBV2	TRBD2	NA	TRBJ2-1	TGTGCCAGCAGCCCCATGGCGGGAGGGCCTCTGAATGAGCAGTTCTTC	CASSPMAGGPLNEQFF
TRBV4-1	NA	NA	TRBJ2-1	TGCGCCAGCAGCCGGGCCCCCCTTGTCGATGAGCAGTTCTTC	CASSRAPLVDEQFF
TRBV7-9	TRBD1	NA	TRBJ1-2	TGTGCCAGCACACCCACTGGACAGGGGCGCGGTTGGTATGGCTACACCTTC	CASTPTGQGRGWYGYTF
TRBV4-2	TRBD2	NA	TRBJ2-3	TGTGCCAGCAGCCCAGGGGGGACTAGCGGGGGCAAGAAGCAGTATTTT	CASSPGGTSGGKKQYF
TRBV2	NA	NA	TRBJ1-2	TGTGCCAGCACCCGATGGGGGGGACCGAACTACACCTTC	CASTRWGGPNYTF
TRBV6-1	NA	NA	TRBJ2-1	TGTGCCAGCAGCTCGCCGACAGGCCGGGCTGGGTTCTTC	CASSSPTGRAGFF
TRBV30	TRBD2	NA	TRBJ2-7	TGTGCCTGGAGCCCTAGCGGGGGGGCCCCGCTTGGTTTC	CAWSPSGGAPLGF
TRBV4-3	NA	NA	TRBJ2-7	TGCGCCAGCAGCCAAGATTGGAGGACTTCCTACGAGCAGTACTTC	CASSQDWRTSYEQYF
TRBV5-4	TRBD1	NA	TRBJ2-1	TGTGCCAGCAGCATAGGGACAGGGTACAATGAGCAGTTCTTC	CASSIGTGYNEQFF
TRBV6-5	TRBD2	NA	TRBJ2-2	TGTGCCAGCAGGCAACGGGGCGGGAGAACCGGGGAGCTGTTTTTT	CASRQRGGRTGELFF
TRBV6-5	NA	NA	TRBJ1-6	TGTGCCAGCAGTTATGGGCAGGGTGGTGGATCACCCCTCCACTTT	CASSYGQGGGSPLHF
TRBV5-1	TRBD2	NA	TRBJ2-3	TGCGCCAGCAGCAACCTGACTAGCGGGGTCACAGATACGCAGTATTTT	CASSNLTSGVTDTQYF
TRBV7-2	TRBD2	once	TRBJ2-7	TGTGCCAGCAGCTTTCAAGCGGGGAGCTCCTACGAGCAGTACTTC	CASSFQAGSSYEQYF
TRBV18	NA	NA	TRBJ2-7	TGTGCCAGCTCACCTAACTCCTACGAGCAGTACTTC	CASSPNSYEQYF
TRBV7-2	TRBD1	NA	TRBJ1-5	TGTGCCAGCAGCTTACTGGGACAGGGTGGACAGCCCCAGCATTTT	CASSLLGQGGQPQHF
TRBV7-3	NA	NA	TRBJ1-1	TGTGCCAGCAGCTTATTAGGGAGTGTAACTGAAGCTTTCTTT	CASSLLGSVTEAFF
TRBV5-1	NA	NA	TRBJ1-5	TGCGCCAGCAGCTTGGGGGGTGCAGGGGGCAATCAGCCCCAGCATTTT	CASSLGGAGGNQPQHF
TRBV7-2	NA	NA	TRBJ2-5	TGTGCCAGCAGCTTACAGGTCTACTTTAAACAAGAGACCCAGTACTTC	CASSLQVYFKQETQYF
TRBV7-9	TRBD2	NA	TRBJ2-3	TGTGCCAGCAGCTTCGGCGGGGGGGCAGATACGCAGTATTTT	CASSFGGGADTQYF
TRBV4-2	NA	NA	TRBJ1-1	TGTGCCAGCAGCCAAGCTGACGGAGGTGGAACTGAAGCTTTCTTT	CASSQADGGGTEAFF
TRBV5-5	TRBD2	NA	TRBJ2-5	TGTGCCAGCAGCGGCGGGACTAGCGGGAGGTCAGAGACCCAGTACTTC	CASSGGTSGRSETQYF
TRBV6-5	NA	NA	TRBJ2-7	TGTGCCAGCAGTCCAGGGGTCGGCGAGCAGTACTTC	CASSPGVGEQYF
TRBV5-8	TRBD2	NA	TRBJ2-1	TGTGCCAGCAGCTTGGAACTAGCGGGCTTCAATGAGCAGTTCTTC	CASSLELAGFNEQFF
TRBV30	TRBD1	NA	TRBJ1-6	TGTGCCTTTACAGGGGGCCTCTCACCCCTCCACTTT	CAFTGGLSPLHF
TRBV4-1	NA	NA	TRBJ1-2	TGCGCCACGTCAGGGTTTCAAGACTATGGCTACACCTTC	CATSGFQDYGYTF
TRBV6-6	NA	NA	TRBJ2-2	TGTGCCAGCAGTTGGGACATCACCACCGGGGAGCTGTTTTTT	CASSWDITTGELFF